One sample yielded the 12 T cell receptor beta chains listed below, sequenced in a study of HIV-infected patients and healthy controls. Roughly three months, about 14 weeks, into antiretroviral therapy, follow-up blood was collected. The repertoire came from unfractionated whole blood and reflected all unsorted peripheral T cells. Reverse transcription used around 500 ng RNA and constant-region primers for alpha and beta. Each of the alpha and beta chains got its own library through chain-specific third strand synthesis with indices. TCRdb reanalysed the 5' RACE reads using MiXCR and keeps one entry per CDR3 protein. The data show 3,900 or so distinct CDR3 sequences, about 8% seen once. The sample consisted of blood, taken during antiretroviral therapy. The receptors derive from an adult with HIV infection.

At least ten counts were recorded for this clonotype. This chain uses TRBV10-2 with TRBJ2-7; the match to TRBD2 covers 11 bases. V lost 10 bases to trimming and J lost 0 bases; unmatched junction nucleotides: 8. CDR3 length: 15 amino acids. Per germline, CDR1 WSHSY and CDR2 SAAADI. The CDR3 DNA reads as TGCGCCACCAAAGTAGCGGGGGGGAGCTCCTACGAGCAGTACTTC. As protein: CATKVAGGSSYEQYF.

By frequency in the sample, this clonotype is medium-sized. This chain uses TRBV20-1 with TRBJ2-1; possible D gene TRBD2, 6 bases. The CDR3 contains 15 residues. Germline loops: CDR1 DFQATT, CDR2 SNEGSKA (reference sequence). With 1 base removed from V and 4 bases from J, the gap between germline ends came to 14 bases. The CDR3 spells CSARGTGGLYNEQFF. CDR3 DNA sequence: TGCAGTGCTAGAGGTACCGGGGGACTTTACAATGAGCAGTTCTTC.

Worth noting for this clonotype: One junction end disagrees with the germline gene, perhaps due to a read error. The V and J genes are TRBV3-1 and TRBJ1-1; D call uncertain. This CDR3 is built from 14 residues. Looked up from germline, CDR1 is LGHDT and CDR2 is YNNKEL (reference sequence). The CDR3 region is CASSPLGGCPEAFF. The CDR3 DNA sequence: TGTGCCAGCAGCCCCCTGGGCGGTTGCCCTGAAGCCTTCTTT.

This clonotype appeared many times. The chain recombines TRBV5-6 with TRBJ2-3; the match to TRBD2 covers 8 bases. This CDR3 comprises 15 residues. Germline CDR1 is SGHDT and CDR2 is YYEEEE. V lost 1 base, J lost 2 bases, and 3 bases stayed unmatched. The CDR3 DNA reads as TGTGCCAGCAGCTTGATTAGCGGGAACACAGATACGCAGTATTTT. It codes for CASSLISGNTDTQYF.

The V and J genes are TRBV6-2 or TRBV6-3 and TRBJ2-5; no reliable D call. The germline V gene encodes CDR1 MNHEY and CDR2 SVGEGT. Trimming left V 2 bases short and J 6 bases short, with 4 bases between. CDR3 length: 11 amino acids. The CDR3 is CASSYGKTQYF. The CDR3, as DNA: TGTGCCAGCAGTTACGGGAAGACCCAGTACTTC.

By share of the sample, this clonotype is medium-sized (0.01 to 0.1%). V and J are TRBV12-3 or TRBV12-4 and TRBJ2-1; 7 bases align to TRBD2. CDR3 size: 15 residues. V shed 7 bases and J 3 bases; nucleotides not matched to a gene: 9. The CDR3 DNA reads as TGTGCCAGCACCCAAGCGGGGTTTCGCTACAATGAGCAGTTCTTC. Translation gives CASTQAGFRYNEQFF.

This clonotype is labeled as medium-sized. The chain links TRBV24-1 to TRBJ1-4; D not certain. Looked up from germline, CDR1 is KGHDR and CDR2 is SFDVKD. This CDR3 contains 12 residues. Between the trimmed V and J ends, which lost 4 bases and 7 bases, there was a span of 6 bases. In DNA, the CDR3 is TGTGCCACCAGTGACAACAGTGAAAAACTGTTTTTT. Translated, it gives CATSDNSEKLFF.

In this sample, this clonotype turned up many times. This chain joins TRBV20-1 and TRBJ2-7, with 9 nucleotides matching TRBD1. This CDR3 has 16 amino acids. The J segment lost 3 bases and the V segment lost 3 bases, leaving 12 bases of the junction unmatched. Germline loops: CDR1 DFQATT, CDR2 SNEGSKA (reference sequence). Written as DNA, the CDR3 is TGCAGTGCTAGGACCACTACAGGGGGCGATTACTACGAGCAGTACTTC. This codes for CSARTTTGGDYYEQYF.

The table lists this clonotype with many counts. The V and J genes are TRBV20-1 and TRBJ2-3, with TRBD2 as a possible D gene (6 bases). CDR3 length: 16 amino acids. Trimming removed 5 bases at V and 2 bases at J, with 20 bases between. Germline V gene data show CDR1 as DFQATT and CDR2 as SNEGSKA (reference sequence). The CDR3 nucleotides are TGCAGTGCTCCCAGAGACGGGAGCGGCTTCACAGATACGCAGTATTTT. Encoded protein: CSAPRDGSGFTDTQYF.

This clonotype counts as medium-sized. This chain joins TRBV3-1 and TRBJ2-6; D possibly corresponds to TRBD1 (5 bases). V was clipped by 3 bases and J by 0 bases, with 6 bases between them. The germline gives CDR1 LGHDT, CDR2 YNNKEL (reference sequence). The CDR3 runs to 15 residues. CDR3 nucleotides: TGTGCCAGCAGCCACGACAGCTCTGGGGCCAACGTCCTGACTTTC. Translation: CASSHDSSGANVLTF.

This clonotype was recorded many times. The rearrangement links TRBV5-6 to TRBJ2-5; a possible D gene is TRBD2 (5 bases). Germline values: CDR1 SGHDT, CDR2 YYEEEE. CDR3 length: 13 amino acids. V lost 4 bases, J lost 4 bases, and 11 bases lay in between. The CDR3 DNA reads TGTGCCAGCAGCGGCGGGTCTAGAGAGACCCAGTACTTC. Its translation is CASSGGSRETQYF.

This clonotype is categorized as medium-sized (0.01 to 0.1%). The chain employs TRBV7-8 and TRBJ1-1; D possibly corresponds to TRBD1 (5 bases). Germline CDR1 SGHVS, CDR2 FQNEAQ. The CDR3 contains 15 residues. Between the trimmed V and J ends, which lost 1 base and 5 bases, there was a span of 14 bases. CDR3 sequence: CASSLGGRVETEAFF. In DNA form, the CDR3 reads TGTGCCAGCAGCTTAGGGGGCAGGGTGGAGACTGAAGCTTTCTTT. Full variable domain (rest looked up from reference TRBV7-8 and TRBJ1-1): GAGVSQSPRYKVAKRGQDVALRCDPISGHVSLFWYQQALGQGPEFLTYFQNEAQLDKSGLPSDRFFAERPEGSVSTLKIQRTQQEDSAVYLCASSLGGRVETEAFFGQGTRLTVV.